This T cell receptor (beta chain) stems from a study of blood T cell repertoires in COVID-19. Authors' processing steps: Cell counts per sample came from amplifying reference gene primers. Produced via immunoSEQ multiplex PCR; TCRdb's table is partial and in-frame only. V and J calls and clone size are copied from that table; D and trimming were computed from the DNA. Of more than 85,000 clones in the sample, about 90% were seen once. This CDR3 is built from 14 residues. The J segment lost 2 bases and the V segment lost 6 bases, leaving 4 bases of the junction unmatched. Germline CDR1 LNHDA, CDR2 SQIVND (reference sequence).

The rearrangement uses TRBV19 and TRBJ1-5, with 7 nucleotides matching TRBD1. The sequence was obtained from a human donor with COVID-19, enrolled during active disease. The donor label of this sample is uncertain. The sample was peripheral blood. For the CDR3, the DNA is TGTGCCAGTAGCAACACAGGGGGCAATCAGCCCCAGCATTTT. Translated: CASSNTGGNQPQHF.